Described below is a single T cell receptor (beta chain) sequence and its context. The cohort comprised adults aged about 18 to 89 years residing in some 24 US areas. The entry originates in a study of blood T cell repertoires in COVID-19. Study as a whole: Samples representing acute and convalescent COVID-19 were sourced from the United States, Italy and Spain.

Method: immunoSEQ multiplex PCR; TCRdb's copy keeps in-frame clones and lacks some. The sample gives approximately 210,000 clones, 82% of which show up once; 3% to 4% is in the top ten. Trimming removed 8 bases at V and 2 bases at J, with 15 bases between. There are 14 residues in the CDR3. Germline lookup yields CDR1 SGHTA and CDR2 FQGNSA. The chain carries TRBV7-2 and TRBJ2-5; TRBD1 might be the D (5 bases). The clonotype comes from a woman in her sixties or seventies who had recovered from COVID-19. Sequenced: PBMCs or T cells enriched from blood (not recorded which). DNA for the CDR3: TGTGCCAGCGGGGCCAGTAATAGACAAGAGACCCAGTACTTC. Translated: CASGASNRQETQYF.